This entry is about one TCR beta chain. Germline V gene sequence: CDR1 SEHNR, CDR2 FQNEAQ (reference sequence). This CDR3 is built from 14 residues. V was pared by 5 bases and J by 4 bases, with 5 bases of the junction left unmatched. Per the study methods: Amplification with reference gene primers provided the estimates of nucleated cell counts. Using immunoSEQ multiplex PCR, the repertoire was profiled, and TCRdb retains in-frame clones only, with some absent. The DNA was the basis for D and trimming; V, J and clone size are from that table. The table lists around 370,000 clones, almost 90% of them singletons. These data are taken from a study of blood T cell repertoires in COVID-19. Study as a whole: Collection of acute and convalescent COVID-19 samples took place in the United States, Italy and Spain. T cells, B-cell-depleted T cells, or PBMCs supplied cDNA or gDNA.

The clonotype comes from a man younger than 35 with active or convalescent COVID-19. The genes are TRBV7-9 and TRBJ1-1, with 9 bases that match TRBD1. The sample consisted of peripheral blood. The chain's CDR3 is CASSTRDRVTEAFF. CDR3 bases: TGTGCCAGCAGCACCAGGGACAGGGTCACTGAAGCTTTCTTT.